The 26 T cell receptor beta chains in this list originate from one sample, sequenced in a study of regulatory T cells in long-lasting Graves disease. Time point meaning: newly diagnosed GD, antithyroid drugs for less than 3 months. PBMC RNA was the source of the TCR library. For TCR beta, libraries came from iRepertoire HTBI primers and Arm-PCR of CDR3 regions. TCRdb used MiXCR to reprocess the multiplex PCR reads, holding one entry per CDR3 protein. The table shows 400,000 to 500,000 distinct CDR3 sequences, with around 14% occurring only once. The same sample was also used in a study of T cells in Graves' hyperthyroidism and ophthalmopathy.

The sample consisted of peripheral blood mononuclear cells (PBMCs), taken at new diagnosis, from a patient treated with antithyroid drugs. The receptors here all came from a young woman with Graves disease.

The table lists this clonotype with a few counts. J is TRBJ1-2 and V is TRBV6-2 or TRBV6-3, with 8 bases that match TRBD1. This CDR3 region has 15 residues. Unmatched junction bases numbered 11, after V lost 7 bases and J lost 4 bases. Germline assignment: CDR1 MNHEY and CDR2 SVGEGT. The DNA for the CDR3 is TGTGCCAGCACCTTGAAACGGACAGGGTTCTATGGCTACACCTTC. Translation gives CASTLKRTGFYGYTF.

The chain couples TRBV7-2 to TRBJ2-7, with 9 bases matching TRBD1. The germline V gene has CDR1 SGHTA and CDR2 FQGNSA. The ends lost 5 bases at V and 4 bases at J; junction bases unmatched: 12. The CDR3 is 16 residues long. Here the CDR3 DNA reads TGTGCCAGCAGCCCCTCCGGACAGGGGAGAGCATACGAGCAGTACTTC. Protein sequence: CASSPSGQGRAYEQYF.

This clonotype was seen at least ten times. V usage is TRBV5-4 and J usage is TRBJ2-5, with D unresolved. Trimming stripped 1 base from V and 3 bases from J, with 7 bases between. The V gene's germline CDR1 is SGHNT and CDR2 YYREEE (reference sequence). This CDR3 contains 13 residues. CDR3 residues: CASSLQLEETQYF. The CDR3 bases are TGTGCCAGCAGCTTGCAGTTAGAAGAGACCCAGTACTTC. Supplemented by reference TRBV5-4 and TRBJ2-5, the full variable domain reads ETGVTQSPTHLIKTRGQQVTLRCSSQSGHNTVSWYQQALGQGPQFIFQYYREEENGRGNFPPRFSGLQFPNYSSELNVNALELDDSALYLCASSLQLEETQYFGPGTRLLVL.

This clonotype was counted at least ten times. This rearrangement joins TRBV20-1 to TRBJ2-7, with D tentatively TRBD1 or TRBD2 (5 bases each). The ends were cut back, 2 bases at V and 1 base at J, with 12 bases in the middle. The CDR3 is made up of 14 amino acids. Per the germline V gene, CDR1 is DFQATT and CDR2 is SNEGSKA (reference sequence). CDR3 region: CSARSGTRSYEQYF. The CDR3 region has the DNA TGCAGTGCTAGAAGTGGGACGAGGTCCTACGAGCAGTACTTC.

This clonotype was counted only a few times. The gene calls are TRBV28 and TRBJ2-6; unclear D gene. V was trimmed by 8 bases and J by 0 bases, leaving 14 bases between them. This CDR3 is 16 amino acids long. Germline CDR1 is MDHEN and CDR2 is SYDVKM. The CDR3 DNA follows: TGTGCCAGCTGCACCCGACCGAGCTCTGGGGCCAACGTCCTGACTTTC. Residues: CASCTRPSSGANVLTF.

This clonotype was picked up many times. The chain carries TRBV2 and TRBJ2-7; TRBD2 is a possible D gene (5 bases). V was trimmed by 4 bases and J by 6 bases, leaving 19 bases between them. CDR3 length: 15 residues. Germline V gene sequence: CDR1 SNHLY, CDR2 FYNNEI. The CDR3 loop reads CASSARVGRAGEQYF. In nucleotides, the CDR3 is TGTGCCAGCAGTGCAAGGGTCGGCCGGGCGGGCGAGCAGTACTTC.

Turning to this clonotype: Given a far larger clone just one base away, this is likely a sequencing read error. The chain has TRBV7-9 and TRBJ2-7; D not certain. This CDR3 comprises 10 residues. From germline, CDR1 is SEHNR and CDR2 FQNEAQ (reference sequence). V lost 5 bases and J 7 bases, leaving 6 bases between the germline ends. This CDR3 is CASSINEQYF. CDR3 coding DNA: TGTGCCAGCAGCATCAATGAGCAGTACTTC.

The sample holds many counts of this clonotype. This chain uses TRBV5-5 with TRBJ1-4; no firm D call. The length of the CDR3 is 16 residues. Trimming shortened V by 2 bases and J by 0 bases, and 11 bases separated the two germline ends. The V gene's germline CDR1 is SGHKS and CDR2 YYEKEE (reference sequence). CDR3 in amino acids: CASSFGTGTTNEKLFF. DNA for the CDR3: TGTGCCAGCAGCTTTGGTACGGGCACAACTAATGAAAAACTGTTTTTT.

This clonotype was seen repeatedly, ten times or more. The rearrangement uses TRBV20-1 and TRBJ1-5; TRBD1 aligns across 8 bases. Germline loops: CDR1 DFQATT, CDR2 SNEGSKA (reference sequence). V shed 3 bases and J 1 base; nucleotides not matched to a gene: 2. The CDR3 has 14 amino acids. The chain's CDR3 is CSASRGPSNQPQHF. DNA of the CDR3: TGCAGTGCTAGCAGGGGGCCAAGCAATCAGCCCCAGCATTTT.

Ten or more counts support this clonotype. The V call is TRBV3-1, the J call TRBJ2-3; no reliable D call. There are 12 residues in the CDR3. Germline V gene data show CDR1 as LGHDT and CDR2 as YNNKEL (reference sequence). The ends were cut back, 4 bases at V and 9 bases at J, with 11 bases in the middle. CDR3 nucleotides: TGTGCCAGCAGCCCCCCCTCCCGGACGCAGTATTTT. Translation gives CASSPPSRTQYF.

Many counts were recorded for this clonotype. This chain connects TRBV7-3 to TRBJ1-1; tentative D call: TRBD1 (5 bases). The V end lost 6 bases, the J end lost 1 base, and 12 bases lay between the germline ends. The CDR3 covers 14 residues. The V gene's germline CDR1 is SGHTA and CDR2 FQGTGA. DNA for the CDR3: TGTGCCAGCAGTTTTGGGACCGCGAACACTGAAGCTTTCTTT. Protein product: CASSFGTANTEAFF.

This clonotype has only a few counts. The rearrangement links TRBV5-4 to TRBJ2-2; D is undetermined. V dropped 4 bases and J dropped 0 bases, with 25 bases sitting between them. The CDR3 spans 20 residues. Germline V CDR1 and CDR2: SGHNT, YYREEE (reference sequence). The CDR3 reads CASSRPRDLRGSANTGELFF. The CDR3, as DNA: TGTGCCAGCAGCAGACCGAGAGATCTGAGAGGCTCAGCGAACACCGGGGAGCTGTTTTTT.

This clonotype was detected ten times or more. The genes are TRBV10-3 and TRBJ1-4; D call uncertain. This CDR3 has 16 residues. The V gene's germline CDR1 is ENHRY and CDR2 SYGVKD. V was cut by 0 bases and J by 13 bases, with 21 bases left in between. The chain's CDR3 is CAISESKGPALGGLFF. In DNA, the CDR3 is TGTGCCATCAGTGAGTCGAAAGGGCCAGCACTGGGTGGACTGTTTTTT.

This clonotype was recorded at least ten times. The DNA of the CDR3 is TGTGCCAGCAGTTTATATATGGGGGCAGGCAATCAGCCCCAGCATTTT. Translating gives CASSLYMGAGNQPQHF. The chain uses TRBV28 and TRBJ1-5; a weak D match, TRBD1 (6 bases). V dropped 1 base and J dropped 2 bases, with 12 bases sitting between them. Germline V gene data show CDR1 as MDHEN and CDR2 as SYDVKM. The CDR3 length is 16 residues.

This clonotype has a handful of counts. The chain links TRBV28 to TRBJ2-7; D possibly corresponds to TRBD2 (6 bases). Looked up from germline, CDR1 is MDHEN and CDR2 is SYDVKM. The CDR3 has 14 amino acids. V was shortened by 9 bases and J by 7 bases, with 22 bases between the two germline ends. The CDR3 coding sequence is TGTGCCAGTCTAACCTCGGGACTTGTGGGTGAGCAGTACTTC. It is translated as CASLTSGLVGEQYF.

This clonotype was found many times. The chain couples TRBV14 to TRBJ2-1; D may be TRBD1 or TRBD2 (6 bases each). The CDR3 extends over 20 amino acids. Per germline, CDR1 SGHDN and CDR2 FVKESK. V shed 1 base and J shed 3 bases, with 25 bases lying between them. CDR3 DNA: TGTGCCAGCAGCCAAGGAGTCATTGGGGACTTTGGGGGGCACTACAATGAGCAGTTCTTC. This sequence encodes CASSQGVIGDFGGHYNEQFF. The variable domain in full, with the rest retrieved from reference TRBV14 and TRBJ2-1, is EAGVTQFPSHSVIEKGQTVTLRCDPISGHDNLYWYRRVMGKEIKFLLHFVKESKQDESGMPNNRFLAERTGGTYSTLKVQPAELEDSGVYFCASSQGVIGDFGGHYNEQFFGPGTRLTVL.

The chain is built from TRBV5-1 and TRBJ2-2, with TRBD1 matching over 10 bases. This CDR3 is built from 15 residues. Germline V gene lookup returns CDR1 SGHRS and CDR2 YFSETQ. V trimming: 4 bases; J trimming: 5 bases; junction bases outside the gene matches: 5. CDR3 region: CASSDRGQGTGELFF. CDR3 DNA sequence: TGCGCCAGCAGCGATCGGGGACAGGGGACCGGGGAGCTGTTTTTT. Looking up the rest from reference TRBV5-1 and TRBJ2-2 gives the full variable domain: KAGVTQTPRYLIKTRGQQVTLSCSPISGHRSVSWYQQTPGQGLQFLFEYFSETQRNKGNFPGRFSGRQFSNSRSEMNVSTLELGDSALYLCASSDRGQGTGELFFGEGSRLTVL.

V gene TRBV5-1 combines with J gene TRBJ2-4, with D maybe TRBD2 (6 bases). Trimming cost V 4 bases and J 7 bases, with 18 bases left between them. Germline CDR1 SGHRS, CDR2 YFSETQ. CDR3 length: 15 amino acids. The CDR3: CASSALGGGGNIQYF. In nucleotides, the CDR3 is TGCGCCAGCAGCGCTCTGGGGGGTGGAGGTAACATTCAGTACTTC.

The rearrangement uses TRBV7-9 and TRBJ2-5; 9 bases agree with TRBD2. The junction had 13 bases not matched to a gene; V was cut back by 3 bases and J by 11 bases. Looked up from germline, CDR1 is SEHNR and CDR2 is FQNEAQ (reference sequence). The length of the CDR3 is 15 residues. The CDR3: CASSFSGLANNEQYF. Here the CDR3 DNA reads TGTGCCAGCAGCTTTTCGGGACTAGCTAACAATGAGCAGTACTTC. The full variable domain, with the rest looked up from reference TRBV7-9 and TRBJ2-5, is DTGVSQNPRHKITKRGQNVTFRCDPISEHNRLYWYRQTLGQGPEFLTYFQNEAQLEKSRLLSDRFSAERPKGSFSTLEIQRTEQGDSAMYLCASSFSGLANNEQYFGPGTRLLVL.

This rearrangement joins TRBV15 to TRBJ2-2; no reliable D call. Trimming pared 4 bases from V and 5 bases from J, leaving 11 bases between. The germline V gene encodes CDR1 LNHNV and CDR2 YYDKDF (reference sequence). This CDR3 is built from 14 residues. CDR3 protein: CATSTPVGTGELFF. The CDR3, as DNA: TGTGCCACCAGCACCCCGGTGGGTACCGGGGAGCTGTTTTTT.

This clonotype has just a few counts. V gene TRBV27 combines with J gene TRBJ2-6; 9 bases map to TRBD1. Germline V gives CDR1 MNHEY, CDR2 SMNVEV (reference sequence). The CDR3 spans 20 residues. Germline trimming cut 7 bases from V and 1 base from J; bases unmatched to any gene: 17. The CDR3 sequence: CASTPGAGDRVLSGANVLTF. The CDR3 bases are TGTGCCAGCACCCCAGGGGCCGGGGACAGGGTACTTTCTGGGGCCAACGTCCTGACTTTC. Together with reference TRBV27 and TRBJ2-6, the CDR3 gives the full variable domain: EAQVTQNPRYLITVTGKKLTVTCSQNMNHEYMSWYRQDPGLGLRQIYYSMNVEVTDKGDVPEGYKVSRKEKRNFPLILESPSPNQTSLYFCASTPGAGDRVLSGANVLTFGAGSRLTVL.

The V call is TRBV5-1, the J call TRBJ2-7; D might be TRBD1 or TRBD2, each matching 5 bases. Trimming cost V 4 bases and J 3 bases, with 17 bases left between them. The CDR3 runs 15 residues. Germline V gene sequence: CDR1 SGHRS, CDR2 YFSETQ. The CDR3 loop is CASSPQGPPNYEQYF. CDR3 coding DNA: TGCGCCAGCAGCCCGCAGGGACCCCCCAACTACGAGCAGTACTTC.

The rearrangement uses TRBV27 and TRBJ2-7; 12 nucleotides agree with TRBD2. The CDR3 is 14 amino acids. The germline V gene has CDR1 MNHEY and CDR2 SMNVEV (reference sequence). Losses at the gene ends were 5 bases for V and 6 bases for J; bases not matched to a gene: 5. CDR3 sequence: CASSVLAGGGEQYF. The DNA of the CDR3 is TGTGCCAGCAGTGTACTAGCGGGAGGAGGCGAGCAGTACTTC.

This chain links TRBV9 with TRBJ1-5, with no clear D. The ends were cut back, 0 bases at V and 3 bases at J, with 10 bases in the middle. Germline V lookup: CDR1 SGDLS, CDR2 YYNGEE. CDR3 length: 15 residues. The CDR3 DNA reads TGTGCCAGCAGCGTAGATGGCGGGATCAATCAGCCCCAGCATTTT. Translated, it gives CASSVDGGINQPQHF.

This clonotype has at least ten counts. This chain links TRBV24-1 with TRBJ1-2, with no clear D. The CDR3 totals 13 residues. V lost 4 bases and J lost 8, with 13 bases in between. Germline values: CDR1 KGHDR, CDR2 SFDVKD. Here the CDR3 reads CATSDPPTRGYTF. The CDR3, as DNA: TGTGCCACCAGTGACCCTCCTACCCGCGGCTACACCTTC.

V is TRBV27 and J is TRBJ1-3; the match to TRBD1 covers 7 bases. The CDR3 runs to 14 residues. CDR1 is MNHEY, CDR2 SMNVEV, per germline (reference sequence). V was clipped by 3 bases and J by 4 bases; unmatched bases: 3. The chain's CDR3 is CASSFRGVGNTIYF. The CDR3 nucleotides are TGTGCCAGCAGTTTCAGGGGGGTGGGAAACACCATATATTTT.